This T cell receptor beta chain was profiled in a study of cytomegalovirus exposure and HLA in healthy donors. PCR primers comprised 60 Vbeta and 13 Jbeta primers. Clones were read by immunoSEQ multiplex PCR, and TCRdb kept only the in-frame ones, dropping some. The table shows approximately 120,000 clones, with roughly 80% occurring only once. Donors were nominally healthy when sampled, though unrecorded immune exposures were likely. The receptor was derived from a woman between 50 and 59 years old in good health and CMV-seropositive. The sequencing sample was made of PBMCs.

DNA of the CDR3: TGTGCCAGCAGCTTGTCGGGAGCCTACAATGAGCAGTTCTTC. This gives the protein CASSLSGAYNEQFF. V and J are TRBV5-6 and TRBJ2-1; perhaps TRBD2 as D (6 bases). The CDR3 covers 14 residues. Germline assignment: CDR1 SGHDT and CDR2 YYEEEE. The V gene lost 1 base and the J gene lost 2 bases, with 7 bases spanning the gap.